The following is a TCR beta chain sequence with its context. Its antigen is unidentified. The entry originates in a study of T cell repertoires in cytomegalovirus infection. CDR3 length: 17 amino acids. The ends lost 2 bases at V and 4 bases at J; junction bases unmatched: 12. TCRdb called the reads again in MiXCR, with one record for every CDR3 protein. The sample contains 800,000 to 950,000 distinct CDR3 sequences, 32% of which appear only once. This receptor was identified in a human donor in good health (CMV status not recorded). Some clones in this sample may be carry-over from other donors' samples. This chain joins TRBV12-3 or TRBV12-4 and TRBJ2-5; TRBD1 agrees at 8 bases. The sample was cultured CD8+ T cells from PBMCs, taken from culture after CMV antigen stimulation. CDR3 amino acids: CASSLYGQGLGAETQYF. The CDR3 DNA reads as TGTGCCAGCAGTTTATACGGACAGGGATTGGGGGCAGAGACCCAGTACTTC.